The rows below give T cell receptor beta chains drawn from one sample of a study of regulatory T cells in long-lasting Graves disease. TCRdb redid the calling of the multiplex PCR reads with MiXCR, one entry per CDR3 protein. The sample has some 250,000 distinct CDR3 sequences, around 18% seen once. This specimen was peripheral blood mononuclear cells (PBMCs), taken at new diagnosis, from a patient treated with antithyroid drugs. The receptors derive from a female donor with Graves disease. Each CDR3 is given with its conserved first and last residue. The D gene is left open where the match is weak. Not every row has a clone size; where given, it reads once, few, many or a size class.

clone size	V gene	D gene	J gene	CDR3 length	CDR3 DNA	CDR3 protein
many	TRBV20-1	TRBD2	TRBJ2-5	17	TGCAGTGCTTTCTCCAGGACTAGCGGGAGTGCATGGGAGACCCAGTACTTC	CSAFSRTSGSAWETQYF
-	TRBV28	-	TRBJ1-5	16	TGTGCCAGCAGTCCTCTCCGTATAGGCAGCAATCAGCCCCAGCATTTT	CASSPLRIGSNQPQHF
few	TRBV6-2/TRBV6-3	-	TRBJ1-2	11	TGTGCCAGCAGTTTGGAGGCTGGCTACACCTTC	CASSLEAGYTF
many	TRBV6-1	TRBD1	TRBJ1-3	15	TGTGCCAGCAGTAGGGACAGGGCTGATGGAAACACCATATATTTT	CASSRDRADGNTIYF
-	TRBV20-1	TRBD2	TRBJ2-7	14	TGCAGTGCGATGATGAGCGGGAGAGGGTACGAGCAGTACTTC	CSAMMSGRGYEQYF
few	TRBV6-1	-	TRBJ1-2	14	TGTGCCAGCAGGCGCGTTGGGTCTAACTATGGCTACACCTTC	CASRRVGSNYGYTF
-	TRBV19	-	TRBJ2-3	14	TGTGCCAGTAGTATAAGAGGGTCTGAAGATACGCAGTATTTT	CASSIRGSEDTQYF
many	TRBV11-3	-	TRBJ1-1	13	TGTGCCAGCAGCTTAGTCCTACAGACGGAAGCTTTCTTT	CASSLVLQTEAFF
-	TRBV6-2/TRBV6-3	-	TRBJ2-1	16	TGTGCCAGCAGTGGAAGAGGCTGGAGAGGGCACAATGAGCAGTTCTTC	CASSGRGWRGHNEQFF
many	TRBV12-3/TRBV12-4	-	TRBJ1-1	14	TGTGCCAGCAGCCCCACAGGGTTTGGATCTGAAGCTTTCTTT	CASSPTGFGSEAFF
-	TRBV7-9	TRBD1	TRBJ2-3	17	TGTGCCAGCAGCTTAAGGATCGGGACAGGGGCCACAGATACGCAGTATTTT	CASSLRIGTGATDTQYF
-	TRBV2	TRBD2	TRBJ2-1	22	TGTGCCGTGCCACTGACCAAGAGCCCCAGACCCCGACTAGCGGAGGAGCCGTATGAGCAGTTCTTC	CAVPLTKSPRPRLAEEPYEQFF
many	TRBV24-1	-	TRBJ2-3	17	TGTGCCACCAGTGATTTTATTTTGCGGACTAGCACAGATACGCAGTATTTT	CATSDFILRTSTDTQYF
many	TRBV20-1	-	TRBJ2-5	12	TGCAGTGCTGTAGGTACACCAGAGACCCAGTACTTC	CSAVGTPETQYF
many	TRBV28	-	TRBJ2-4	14	TGTGCCAGCAGCGAAGGGGGGGTTAAAAACATTCAGTACTTC	CASSEGGVKNIQYF
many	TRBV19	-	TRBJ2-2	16	TGTGCCAGTAGTACTGTAGGGCCTCAGGACACCGGGGAGCTGTTTTTT	CASSTVGPQDTGELFF
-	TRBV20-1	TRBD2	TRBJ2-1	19	TGCAGTGCTAGACCATTTCCCGGGACCAGCGGGAGGGCCAGGGATGAGCAGTTCTTC	CSARPFPGTSGRARDEQFF